This T cell receptor (beta chain) was sequenced during a study of T cells after yellow fever vaccination. This clonotype appeared a few times. Germline CDR1 reads SGHVS; CDR2 reads FNYEAQ. V was clipped by 1 base and J by 9 bases, with 13 bases between them. There are 14 residues in the CDR3. A single record per CDR3 protein comes from TCRdb applying MiXCR to the 5' RACE reads. The sample lists 50,000 or so distinct CDR3 sequences, approximately 7% occurring once. The TCR sequence derives from a man younger than 35 who received the YFV17D yellow fever vaccine. The rearrangement uses TRBV7-6 and TRBJ1-5, with D possibly TRBD1 on 5 matching bases. The sample consisted of CD8+ T cells sorted from PBMCs, taken on the day of the first yellow fever vaccination. The CDR3 region has the DNA TGTGCCAGCAGCTTAGATCCCGGGGCTAGGCCCCAGCATTTT. Translating gives CASSLDPGARPQHF.